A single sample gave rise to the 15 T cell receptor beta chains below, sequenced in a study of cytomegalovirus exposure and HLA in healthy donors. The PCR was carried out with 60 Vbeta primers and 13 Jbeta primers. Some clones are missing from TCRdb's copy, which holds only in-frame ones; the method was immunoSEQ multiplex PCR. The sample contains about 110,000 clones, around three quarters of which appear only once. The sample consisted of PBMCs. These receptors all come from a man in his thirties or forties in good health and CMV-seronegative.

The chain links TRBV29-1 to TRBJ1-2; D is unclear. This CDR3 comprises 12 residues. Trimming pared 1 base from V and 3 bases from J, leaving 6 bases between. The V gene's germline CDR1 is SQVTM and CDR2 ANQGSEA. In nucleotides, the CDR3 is TGCAGCGTTGAAGCGGACTACTATGGCTACACCTTC. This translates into CSVEADYYGYTF.

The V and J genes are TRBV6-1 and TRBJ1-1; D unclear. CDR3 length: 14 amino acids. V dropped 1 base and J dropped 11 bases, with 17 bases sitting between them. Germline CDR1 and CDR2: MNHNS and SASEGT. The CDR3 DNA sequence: TGTGCCAGCAGTGAAGTCCACCGTAACGGTGAGGCTTTCTTT. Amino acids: CASSEVHRNGEAFF.

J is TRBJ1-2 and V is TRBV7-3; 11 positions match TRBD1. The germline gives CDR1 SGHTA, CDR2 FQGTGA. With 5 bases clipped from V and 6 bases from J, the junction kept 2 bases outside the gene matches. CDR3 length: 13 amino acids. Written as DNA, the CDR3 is TGTGCCAGCAGCCGGACAGGGGGCGATGGCTACACCTTC. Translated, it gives CASSRTGGDGYTF.

This CDR3 is CASSQVRNTDTQYF. CDR3 DNA sequence: TGTGCCAGTAGCCAAGTGAGAAACACAGATACGCAGTATTTT. The rearrangement links TRBV19 to TRBJ2-3; D gene unclear. The CDR3 extends over 14 amino acids. The germline CDR1 and CDR2 sequences are LNHDA and SQIVND (reference sequence). V shed 6 bases and J shed 2 bases, with 12 bases lying between them.

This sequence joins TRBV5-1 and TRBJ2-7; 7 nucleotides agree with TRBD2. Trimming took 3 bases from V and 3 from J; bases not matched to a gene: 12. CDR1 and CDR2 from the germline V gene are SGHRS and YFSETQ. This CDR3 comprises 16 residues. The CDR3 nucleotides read TGCGCCAGCAGCTCAAAGACTAGCCTAAACTTCTACGAGCAGTACTTC. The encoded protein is CASSSKTSLNFYEQYF.

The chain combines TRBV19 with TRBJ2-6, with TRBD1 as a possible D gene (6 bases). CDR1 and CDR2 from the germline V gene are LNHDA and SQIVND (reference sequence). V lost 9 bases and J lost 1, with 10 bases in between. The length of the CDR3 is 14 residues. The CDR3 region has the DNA TGTGCCAGAACGACAGGATCTGGGGCCAACGTCCTGACTTTC. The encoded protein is CARTTGSGANVLTF.

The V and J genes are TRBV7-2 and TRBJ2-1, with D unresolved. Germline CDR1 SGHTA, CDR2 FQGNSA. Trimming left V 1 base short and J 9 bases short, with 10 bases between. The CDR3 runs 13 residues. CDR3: CASSLGLAGEQFF. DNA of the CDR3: TGTGCCAGCAGCTTAGGTTTAGCCGGTGAGCAGTTCTTC. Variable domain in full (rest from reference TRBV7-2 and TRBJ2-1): GAGVSQSPSNKVTEKGKDVELRCDPISGHTALYWYRQSLGQGLEFLIYFQGNSAPDKSGLPSDRFSAERTGGSVSTLTIQRTQQEDSAVYLCASSLGLAGEQFFGPGTRLTVL.

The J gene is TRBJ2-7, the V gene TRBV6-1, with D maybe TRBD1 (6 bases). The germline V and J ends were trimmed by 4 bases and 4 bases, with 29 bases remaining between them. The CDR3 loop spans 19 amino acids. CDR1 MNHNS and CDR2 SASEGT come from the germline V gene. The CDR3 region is CASSGPLRKQGQAFYEQYF. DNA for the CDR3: TGTGCCAGCAGTGGACCGCTCCGGAAGCAGGGGCAGGCTTTTTACGAGCAGTACTTC.

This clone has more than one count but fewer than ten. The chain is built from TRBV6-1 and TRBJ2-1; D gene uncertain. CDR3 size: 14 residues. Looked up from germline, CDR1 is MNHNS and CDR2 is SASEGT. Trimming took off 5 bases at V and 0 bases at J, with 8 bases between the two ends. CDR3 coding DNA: TGTGCCAGCAGTTTTAGCTACTCCTACAATGAGCAGTTCTTC. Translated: CASSFSYSYNEQFF.

CDR3: CASELGQSTDTQYF. CDR3 coding DNA: TGTGCCTCCGAACTAGGACAGAGCACAGATACGCAGTATTTT. The V call is TRBV2, the J call TRBJ2-3, with TRBD1 as a possible D gene (6 bases). CDR1 SNHLY and CDR2 FYNNEI come from the germline V gene. The CDR3 length is 14 residues. Between the trimmed V and J ends, which lost 11 bases and 0 bases, there was a span of 15 bases.

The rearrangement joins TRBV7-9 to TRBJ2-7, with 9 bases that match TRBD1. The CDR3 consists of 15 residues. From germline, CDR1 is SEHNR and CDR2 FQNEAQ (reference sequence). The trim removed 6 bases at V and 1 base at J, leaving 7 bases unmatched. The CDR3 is CASRPWTGVSYEQYF. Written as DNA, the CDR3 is TGTGCCAGCAGACCTTGGACAGGGGTATCCTACGAGCAGTACTTC.

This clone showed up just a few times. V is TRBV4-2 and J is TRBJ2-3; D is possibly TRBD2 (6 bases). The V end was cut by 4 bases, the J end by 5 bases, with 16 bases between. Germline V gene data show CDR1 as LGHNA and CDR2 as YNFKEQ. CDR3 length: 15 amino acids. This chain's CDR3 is CASSPRRALLDTQYF. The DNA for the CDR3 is TGTGCCAGCAGCCCACGGAGGGCCCTCTTAGATACGCAGTATTTT.

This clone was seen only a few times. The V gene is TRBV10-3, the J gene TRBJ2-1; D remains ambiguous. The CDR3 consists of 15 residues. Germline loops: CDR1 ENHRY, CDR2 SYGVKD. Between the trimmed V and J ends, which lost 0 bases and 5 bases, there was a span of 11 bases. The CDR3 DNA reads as TGTGCCATCAGTGAGTCGGTAGCCGCGGACAATGAGCAGTTCTTC. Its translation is CAISESVAADNEQFF.

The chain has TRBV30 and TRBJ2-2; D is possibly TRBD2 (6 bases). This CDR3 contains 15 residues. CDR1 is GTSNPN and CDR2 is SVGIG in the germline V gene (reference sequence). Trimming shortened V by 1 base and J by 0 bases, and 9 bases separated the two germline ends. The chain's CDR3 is CAWSGGGTNTGELFF. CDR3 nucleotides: TGTGCCTGGAGTGGTGGAGGGACGAACACCGGGGAGCTGTTTTTT. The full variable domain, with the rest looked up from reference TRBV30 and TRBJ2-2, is SQTIHQWPATLVQPVGSPLSLECTVEGTSNPNLYWYRQAAGRGLQLLFYSVGIGQISSEVPQNLSASRPQDRQFILSSKKLLLSDSGFYLCAWSGGGTNTGELFFGEGSRLTVL.

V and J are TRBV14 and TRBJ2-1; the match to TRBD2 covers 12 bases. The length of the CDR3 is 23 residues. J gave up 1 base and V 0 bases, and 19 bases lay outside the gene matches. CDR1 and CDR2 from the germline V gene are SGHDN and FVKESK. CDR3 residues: CASSQDMVNLAGGPTVSYNEQFF. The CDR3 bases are TGTGCCAGCAGCCAAGATATGGTTAACCTAGCGGGAGGGCCCACTGTATCCTACAATGAGCAGTTCTTC.